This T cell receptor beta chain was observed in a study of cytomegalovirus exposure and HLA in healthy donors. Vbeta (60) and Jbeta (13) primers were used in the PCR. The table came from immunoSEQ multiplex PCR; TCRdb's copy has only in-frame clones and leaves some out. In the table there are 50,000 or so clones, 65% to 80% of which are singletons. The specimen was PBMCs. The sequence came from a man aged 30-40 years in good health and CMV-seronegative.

CDR3 nucleotide sequence: TGCGCCAGCAGTGAGGGATTTACAGGGTCCTACAATGAGCAGTTCTTC. Its protein product is CASSEGFTGSYNEQFF. The chain uses TRBV10-1 and TRBJ2-1; maybe TRBD1 (6 bases). The CDR3 loop spans 16 amino acids. Trimming took 2 bases from V and 1 from J, leaving 12 bases between them. The V gene's germline CDR1 is WNHNN and CDR2 SYGVQD (reference sequence).